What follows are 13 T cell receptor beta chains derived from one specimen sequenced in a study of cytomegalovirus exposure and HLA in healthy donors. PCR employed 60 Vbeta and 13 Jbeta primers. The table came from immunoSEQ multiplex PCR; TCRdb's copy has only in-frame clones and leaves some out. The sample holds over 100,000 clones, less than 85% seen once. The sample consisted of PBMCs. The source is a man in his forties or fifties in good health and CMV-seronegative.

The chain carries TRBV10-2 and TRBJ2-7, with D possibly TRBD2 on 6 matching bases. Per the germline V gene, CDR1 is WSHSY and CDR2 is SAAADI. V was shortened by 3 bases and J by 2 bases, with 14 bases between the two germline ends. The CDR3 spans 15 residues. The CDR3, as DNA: TGCGCCAGCAGTGAATTAGCGGTCGGTACCTACGAGCAGTACTTC. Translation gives CASSELAVGTYEQYF.

CDR3: CASGFDDRGRGYTF. As DNA, the CDR3 is TGTGCCAGCGGCTTCGACGACAGGGGTAGAGGCTACACCTTC. V usage is TRBV6-6 and J usage is TRBJ1-2; 8 positions match TRBD1. This CDR3 region has 14 residues. The V and J ends lost 8 bases and 8 bases, in that order; junction bases with no gene match: 13. CDR1 and CDR2 (germline): MNHNY, SVGAGI (reference sequence).

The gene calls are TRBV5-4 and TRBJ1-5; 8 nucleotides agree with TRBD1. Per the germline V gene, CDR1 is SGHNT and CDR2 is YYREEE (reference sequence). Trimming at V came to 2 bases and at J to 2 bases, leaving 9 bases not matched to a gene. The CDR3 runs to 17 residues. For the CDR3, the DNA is TGTGCCAGCAGCTTAGGGGGACAGGCCGCGGGCAATCAGCCCCAGCATTTT. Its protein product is CASSLGGQAAGNQPQHF.

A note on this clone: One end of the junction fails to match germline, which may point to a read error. The CDR3 DNA sequence: TGTGCTAGCAGCGAAAGCAACACCGGGGAGCTGTTTTTT. This sequence encodes CASSESNTGELFF. This chain connects TRBV7-7 to TRBJ2-2; D unclear. The CDR3 sequence is 13 residues long. CDR1 SSHAT and CDR2 FNYEAQ come from the germline V gene (reference sequence). Full variable domain (remainder filled in from reference TRBV7-7 and TRBJ2-2): GAGVSQSPRYKVTKRGQDVTLRCDPISSHATLYWYQQALGQGPEFLTYFNYEAQPDKSGLPSDRFSAERPEGSISTLTIQRTEQRDSAMYRCASSESNTGELFFGEGSRLTVL.

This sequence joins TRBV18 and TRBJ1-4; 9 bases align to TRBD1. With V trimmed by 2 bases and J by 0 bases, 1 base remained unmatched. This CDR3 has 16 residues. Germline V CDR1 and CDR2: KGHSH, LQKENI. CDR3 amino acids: CASSPGQGSTNEKLFF. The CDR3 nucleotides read TGTGCCAGCTCACCAGGACAGGGGTCAACTAATGAAAAACTGTTTTTT.

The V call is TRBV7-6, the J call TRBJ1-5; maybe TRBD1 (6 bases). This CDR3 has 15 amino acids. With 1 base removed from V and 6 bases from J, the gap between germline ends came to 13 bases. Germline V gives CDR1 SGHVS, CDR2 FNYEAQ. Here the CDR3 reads CASSLVSGGGQPQHF. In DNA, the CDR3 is TGTGCCAGCAGCTTAGTATCGGGGGGCGGTCAGCCCCAGCATTTT.

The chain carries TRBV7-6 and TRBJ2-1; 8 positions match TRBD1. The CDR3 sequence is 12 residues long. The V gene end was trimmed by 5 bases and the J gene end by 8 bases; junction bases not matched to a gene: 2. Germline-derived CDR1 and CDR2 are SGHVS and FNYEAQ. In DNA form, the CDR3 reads TGTGCCAGCAGCAAGACAGGGGATGAGCAGTTCTTC. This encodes CASSKTGDEQFF.

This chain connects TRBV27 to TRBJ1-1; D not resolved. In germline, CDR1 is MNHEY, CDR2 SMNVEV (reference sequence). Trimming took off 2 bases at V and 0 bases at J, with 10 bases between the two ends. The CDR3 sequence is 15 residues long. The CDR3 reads CASSLHRDLNTEAFF. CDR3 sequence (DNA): TGTGCCAGCAGTTTACACCGGGATTTGAACACTGAAGCTTTCTTT.

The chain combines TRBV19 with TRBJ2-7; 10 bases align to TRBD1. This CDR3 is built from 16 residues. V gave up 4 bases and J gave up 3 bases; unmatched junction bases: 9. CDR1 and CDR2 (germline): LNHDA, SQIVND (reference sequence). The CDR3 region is CASSSLAGQGNYEQYF. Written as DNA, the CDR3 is TGTGCCAGTAGTAGTTTAGCGGGACAGGGGAACTACGAGCAGTACTTC.

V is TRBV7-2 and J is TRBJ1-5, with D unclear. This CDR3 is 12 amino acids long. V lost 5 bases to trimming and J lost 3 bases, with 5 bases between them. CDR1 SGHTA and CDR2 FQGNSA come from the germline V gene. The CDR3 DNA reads TGTGCCAGCAGCGTCTTCAATCAGCCCCAGCATTTT. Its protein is CASSVFNQPQHF.

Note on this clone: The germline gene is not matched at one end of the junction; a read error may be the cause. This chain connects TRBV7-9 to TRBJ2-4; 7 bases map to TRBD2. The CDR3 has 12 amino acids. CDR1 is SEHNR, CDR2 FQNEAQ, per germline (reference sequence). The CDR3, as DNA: TGTTCCAGCAGCATATCCGGGGGGATTCAGTACTTC. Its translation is CSSSISGGIQYF.

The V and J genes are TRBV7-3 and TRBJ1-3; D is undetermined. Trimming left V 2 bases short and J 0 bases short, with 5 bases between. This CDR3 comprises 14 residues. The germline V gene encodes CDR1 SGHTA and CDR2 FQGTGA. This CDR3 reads CASSLAGSGNTIYF. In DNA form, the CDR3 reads TGTGCCAGCAGCTTAGCCGGCTCTGGAAACACCATATATTTT. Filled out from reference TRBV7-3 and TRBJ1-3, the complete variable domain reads GAGVSQTPSNKVTEKGKYVELRCDPISGHTALYWYRQSLGQGPEFLIYFQGTGAADDSGLPNDRFFAVRPEGSVSTLKIQRTERGDSAVYLCASSLAGSGNTIYFGEGSWLTVV.

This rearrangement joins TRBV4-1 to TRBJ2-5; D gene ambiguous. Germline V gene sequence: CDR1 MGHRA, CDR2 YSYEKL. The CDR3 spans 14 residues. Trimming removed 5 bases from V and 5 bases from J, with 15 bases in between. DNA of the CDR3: TGCGCCAGCAGCAACACCCTAGTGCGGGAGACCCAGTACTTC. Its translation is CASSNTLVRETQYF.